The next 18 T cell receptor beta chains were all read from a single sample in a study of shared clonotypes between healthy human individuals. The method was immunoSEQ multiplex PCR; TCRdb's version includes in-frame clones alone and lacks a portion of them. The repertoire holds 190,000 or so clones, with over 50% as singletons. The sequenced sample consisted of memory CD4+ T cells sorted from blood. Noted subset: CD45RA-negative fraction. The receptors come from a man aged 30 to 39 in good health.

This chain connects TRBV29-1 to TRBJ1-1; no clear D gene. The germline V and J ends were trimmed by 3 bases and 8 bases, with 4 bases remaining between them. The CDR3 sequence is 9 residues long. The germline V gene has CDR1 SQVTM and CDR2 ANQGSEA. CDR3 region: CSVDREAFF. The CDR3, as DNA: TGCAGCGTTGACCGAGAAGCTTTCTTT.

The chain uses TRBV5-4 and TRBJ2-1; 11 positions agree with TRBD2. V lost 4 bases, J lost 10 bases, and 13 bases stayed unmatched. Germline CDR1 and CDR2: SGHNT and YYREEE (reference sequence). This CDR3 contains 16 residues. The CDR3: CASSPRGSGRVKEQFF. In DNA, the CDR3 is TGTGCCAGCAGCCCTAGGGGTAGCGGGAGGGTGAAGGAGCAGTTCTTC.

This clone was seen a single time. This sequence joins TRBV5-4 and TRBJ2-1, with TRBD2 matching 7 bases. V gave up 0 bases and J gave up 1 base; unmatched junction bases: 1. The CDR3 runs to 15 residues. The germline V gene encodes CDR1 SGHNT and CDR2 YYREEE (reference sequence). The CDR3 nucleotides are TGTGCCAGCAGCTTGGCGCGGGGGTCCTACAATGAGCAGTTCTTC. This codes for CASSLARGSYNEQFF.

The chain uses TRBV2 and TRBJ2-5, with D unresolved. Between the trimmed V and J ends, which lost 6 bases and 5 bases, there was a span of 13 bases. This CDR3 contains 13 residues. Germline V gene data show CDR1 as SNHLY and CDR2 as FYNNEI. As DNA, the CDR3 is TGTGCCAGCAGCGACATACTTCGGGAGACCCAGTACTTC. Its protein product is CASSDILRETQYF.

The chain couples TRBV11-2 to TRBJ1-1; no clear D. CDR1 is SGHAT, CDR2 FQNNGV, per germline. The V end was cut by 3 bases, the J end by 9 bases, with 8 bases between. The CDR3 covers 11 residues. The CDR3 coding sequence is TGTGCCAGCAGCTTCGACAAGAAAGCTTTCTTT. It specifies CASSFDKKAFF.

This clone was found a few times. This CDR3 is CASSLGLAGVSNYEQYF. CDR3 DNA sequence: TGTGCCAGCAGCTTAGGGCTAGCGGGAGTCTCCAACTACGAGCAGTACTTC. The chain employs TRBV7-9 and TRBJ2-7, with 10 positions matching TRBD2. CDR1 and CDR2 from the germline V gene are SEHNR and FQNEAQ (reference sequence). This CDR3 spans 17 amino acids. Trimming cost V 1 base and J 3 bases; bases outside gene matches: 9.

This clone was recorded at least ten times. The chain carries TRBV7-2 and TRBJ1-5; D remains ambiguous. This CDR3 region has 12 residues. V lost 4 bases to trimming and J lost 6 bases, with 7 bases between them. Germline lookup yields CDR1 SGHTA and CDR2 FQGNSA. The CDR3 sequence: CASSSLRQPQHF. The CDR3 DNA reads as TGTGCCAGCAGCTCGCTACGTCAGCCCCAGCATTTT.

This sequence joins TRBV5-1 and TRBJ2-3; possibly TRBD1 for D (6 bases). Germline V CDR1 and CDR2: SGHRS, YFSETQ. V lost 5 bases and J lost 0, with 13 bases in between. The CDR3 runs to 15 residues. The CDR3 coding sequence is TGCGCCAGCAGGTCCGGGACAACTAGCACAGATACGCAGTATTTT. It translates to CASRSGTTSTDTQYF.

This chain connects TRBV2 to TRBJ1-1, with a tentative D call TRBD1 (5 bases). The CDR3 consists of 11 residues. Germline-derived CDR1 and CDR2 are SNHLY and FYNNEI. V lost 8 bases to trimming and J lost 6 bases, with 10 bases between them. CDR3 sequence reads: CASDRGAEAFF. The CDR3 DNA reads TGTGCCAGCGATCGGGGGGCTGAAGCTTTCTTT.

The CDR3, as DNA: TGTGCCAGCAGCTTAGACAGGGGGCTCTATACGCAGTATTTT. This codes for CASSLDRGLYTQYF. This sequence joins TRBV11-2 and TRBJ2-3; TRBD1 matches at 8 bases. V was clipped by 0 bases and J by 7 bases; unmatched bases: 3. CDR3 length: 14 residues. Germline V gene data show CDR1 as SGHAT and CDR2 as FQNNGV.

V and J are TRBV5-1 and TRBJ1-3; TRBD1 matches at 9 bases. Germline values: CDR1 SGHRS, CDR2 YFSETQ. J lost 7 bases, V lost 3 bases, and 5 bases had no gene match. This CDR3 comprises 14 residues. The CDR3 DNA reads TGCGCCAGCAGCTCGGGGACAGGGTCTAACACCATATATTTT. It translates to CASSSGTGSNTIYF.

The chain couples TRBV7-9 to TRBJ1-1, with D tentatively TRBD1 (5 bases). Germline CDR1 SEHNR, CDR2 FQNEAQ (reference sequence). The CDR3 loop spans 14 amino acids. V lost 3 bases and J lost 3, with 11 bases in between. The DNA of the CDR3 is TGTGCCAGCAGCTTGGGGGGATCGGACACTGAAGCTTTCTTT. It specifies CASSLGGSDTEAFF.

This chain joins TRBV10-1 and TRBJ2-2, with D unresolved. Trimming left V 2 bases short and J 5 bases short, with 6 bases between. CDR1 and CDR2 (germline): WNHNN, SYGVQD (reference sequence). This CDR3 region has 13 residues. The CDR3 DNA is TGCGCCAGCAGTGAGATGGGGACCGGGGAGCTGTTTTTT. As protein: CASSEMGTGELFF.

The V gene is TRBV7-9, the J gene TRBJ1-5, with TRBD1 matching 7 bases. The CDR3 is made up of 13 amino acids. The ends lost 3 bases at V and 8 bases at J; junction bases unmatched: 4. Germline V CDR1 and CDR2: SEHNR, FQNEAQ (reference sequence). CDR3 protein: CASSLAGGKPQHF. CDR3 nucleotide sequence: TGTGCCAGCAGCTTGGCAGGGGGTAAGCCCCAGCATTTT.

The chain couples TRBV7-9 to TRBJ2-5, with 9 positions matching TRBD1. J lost 4 bases, V lost 5 bases, and 11 bases had no gene match. In germline, CDR1 is SEHNR, CDR2 FQNEAQ (reference sequence). The CDR3 extends over 16 amino acids. The CDR3 protein is CASSTTGTGMRETQYF. DNA for the CDR3: TGTGCCAGCAGCACGACCGGGACAGGGATGAGAGAGACCCAGTACTTC.

This rearrangement joins TRBV6-1 to TRBJ1-4; 7 nucleotides align to TRBD1. CDR3 length: 12 residues. Trimming cost V 2 bases and J 14 bases; bases outside gene matches: 5. Germline V gives CDR1 MNHNS, CDR2 SASEGT. CDR3 sequence reads: CASSETDRFLFF. CDR3 sequence (DNA): TGTGCCAGCAGTGAAACGGACAGGTTCCTGTTTTTT.

This clone was detected a few times. The genes are TRBV28 and TRBJ1-1; 7 bases map to TRBD1. Trimming at V came to 8 bases and at J to 8 bases, leaving 14 bases not matched to a gene. This CDR3 has 14 amino acids. The germline CDR1 and CDR2 sequences are MDHEN and SYDVKM. CDR3 sequence (DNA): TGTGCCAGCGAAGACCGAGGGGGCGGAGTCGAAGCTTTCTTT. Its translation is CASEDRGGGVEAFF. The full variable domain, rest sourced from reference TRBV28 and TRBJ1-1, is DVKVTQSSRYLVKRTGEKVFLECVQDMDHENMFWYRQDPGLGLRLIYFSYDVKMKEKGDIPEGYSVSREKKERFSLILESASTNQTSMYLCASEDRGGGVEAFFGQGTRLTVV.

This chain joins TRBV18 and TRBJ2-7; D is possibly TRBD1 (5 bases). The germline V gene encodes CDR1 KGHSH and CDR2 LQKENI. CDR3 length equals 19 residues. V gave up 0 bases and J gave up 4 bases, with 25 bases separating them. In DNA, the CDR3 is TGTGCCAGCTCACCACCGAGTATCAATGGGGCCACCCTGTTTTACGAGCAGTACTTC. As protein: CASSPPSINGATLFYEQYF.